The rows below give T cell receptor beta chains drawn from one sample of a study of human T cells and chemical hapten exposure. TCRdb reanalysed the RACE reads using MiXCR and keeps one entry per CDR3 protein. Of nearly 110,000 distinct CDR3 sequences detected, less than 15% appear once; the ten largest clones hold more than 1.5%. Sequencing used whole blood, obtained in connection with sensitization to the hapten diphenylcyclopropenone (DPC). These receptor sequences come from a woman aged 45-65 years with alopecia areata. Some clones in this sample may be carry-over from other donors' samples. Each CDR3 is given with its conserved first and last residue. D genes are given only for firm matches. Clone size, where shown, is once, few, many, or a class for clones that have expanded.

cdr3_aa	cdr3_nt	clone_size	d_call	v_call	j_call
CASSPSGLARYEQYF	TGTGCCAGCAGCCCCTCCGGACTAGCGCGCTACGAGCAGTACTTC	.	TRBD2	TRBV3-1	TRBJ2-7
CASSGDRRGETQYF	TGTGCCAGCAGTGGTGACCGGCGGGGAGAGACCCAGTACTTC	few	.	TRBV2	TRBJ2-5
CASSHSGDTQYF	TGTGCCAGCAGCCACTCGGGAGATACGCAGTATTTT	many	.	TRBV7-2	TRBJ2-3
CASSLEGSPNTEAFF	TGTGCCAGCAGCTTGGAGGGCAGCCCGAACACTGAAGCTTTCTTT	.	.	TRBV7-2	TRBJ1-1
CAGTGTQNQPQHF	TGTGCCGGTACCGGGACCCAGAATCAGCCCCAGCATTTT	.	.	TRBV28	TRBJ1-5
CASRPASTDTQYF	TGTGCCAGCAGACCAGCGAGCACAGATACGCAGTATTTT	few	.	TRBV6-2/TRBV6-3	TRBJ2-3
CASSLRDGEQYF	TGTGCCAGCAGCCTACGGGACGGCGAGCAGTACTTC	.	.	TRBV11-2	TRBJ2-7
CASVYRGRGYGYTF	TGTGCCAGCGTATACAGGGGAAGGGGATATGGCTACACCTTC	many	TRBD1	TRBV28	TRBJ1-2
CASSLGQEWNTGELFF	TGCGCCAGCAGCTTGGGACAGGAATGGAACACCGGGGAGCTGTTTTTT	many	.	TRBV5-1	TRBJ2-2
CASSFATDTQYF	TGCGCCAGCAGCTTTGCGACAGATACGCAGTATTTT	.	.	TRBV5-1	TRBJ2-3
CASSYWRDSSYEQYF	TGTGCCAGCAGTTACTGGCGGGACTCATCCTACGAGCAGTACTTC	.	.	TRBV6-5	TRBJ2-7
CASSYSSSGSRGEQFF	TGTGCCAGCAGTTACTCGTCGAGCGGGAGTCGAGGTGAGCAGTTCTTC	few	TRBD2	TRBV6-5	TRBJ2-1
CASSFPAGRWGQYF	TGTGCCAGCAGCTTCCCTGCCGGTCGCTGGGGCCAGTACTTC	few	.	TRBV7-2	TRBJ2-5
CASSETGAPNTGELFF	TGTGCCAGCAGTGAAACGGGAGCCCCGAACACCGGGGAGCTGTTTTTT	.	.	TRBV2	TRBJ2-2
CASSLFTYEQYF	TGTGCCAGCAGTTTATTCACCTACGAGCAGTACTTC	many	.	TRBV12-3/TRBV12-4	TRBJ2-7
CASKWGGQGNQPQHF	TGTGCCAGCAAGTGGGGCGGGCAGGGTAATCAGCCCCAGCATTTT	.	.	TRBV27	TRBJ1-5
CSVRQEAPETQYF	TGCAGCGTCCGACAGGAAGCCCCAGAGACCCAGTACTTC	.	.	TRBV29-1	TRBJ2-5
CSASYGVGRDTQYF	TGCAGTGCTAGTTACGGGGTAGGAAGAGATACGCAGTATTTT	.	.	TRBV20-1	TRBJ2-3
CASFRDSFQETQYF	TGCGCCAGTTTCCGGGACAGCTTCCAAGAGACCCAGTACTTC	.	TRBD1	TRBV5-1	TRBJ2-5
CASSSRPGLAGLSF	TGTGCCAGCAGCTCTAGACCGGGACTAGCGGGACTTTCCTTC	many	TRBD2	TRBV7-2	TRBJ2-1